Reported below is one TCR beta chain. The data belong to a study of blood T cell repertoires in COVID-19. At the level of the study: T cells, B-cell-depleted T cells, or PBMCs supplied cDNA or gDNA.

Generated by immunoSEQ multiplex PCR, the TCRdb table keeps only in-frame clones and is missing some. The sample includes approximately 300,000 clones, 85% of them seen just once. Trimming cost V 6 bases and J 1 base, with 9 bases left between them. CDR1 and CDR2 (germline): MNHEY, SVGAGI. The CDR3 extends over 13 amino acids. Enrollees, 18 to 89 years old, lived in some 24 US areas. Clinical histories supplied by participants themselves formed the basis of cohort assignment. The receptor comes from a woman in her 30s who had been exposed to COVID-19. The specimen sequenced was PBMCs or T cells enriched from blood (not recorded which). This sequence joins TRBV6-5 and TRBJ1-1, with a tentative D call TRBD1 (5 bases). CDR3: CASSPRENTEAFF. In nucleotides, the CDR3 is TGTGCCAGCAGCCCCAGGGAGAACACTGAAGCTTTCTTT.